This T cell receptor beta chain was obtained from a study of T cell responses to AZD1222 COVID-19 vaccine. Overall study findings and caveats: Seropositive AZD1222 recipients at baseline numbered only 6 or 7.

The germline V gene has CDR1 SGHVS and CDR2 FQNEAQ. The CDR3 sequence is 11 residues long. V was clipped by 5 bases and J by 7 bases, with 8 bases between them. The repertoire was sequenced with immunoSEQ multiplex PCR; TCRdb's copy has only in-frame clones and lacks some. This sample yields around 160,000 clones, of which 91% are seen a single time; around 5.5% belongs to the top ten. As concerns this clone: Antigen specificity is unknown.

Here the sequenced sample was peripheral blood, taken on day 0 of AZD1222 vaccination. V is TRBV7-8 and J is TRBJ1-1; D is ambiguous. The receptor was isolated from an adult in good health. The CDR3 protein is CASSLFYEAFF. The CDR3 region has the DNA TGTGCCAGCAGCCTTTTCTATGAAGCTTTCTTT.